Below are 23 T cell receptor beta chains sequenced from a single sample in a study of metastatic and nonmetastatic thyroid tumors (dated by TCRdb to the early 2020s). No patient had received any treatment before thyroid surgery. Library generation was performed with PCR. The reads were generated on an Illumina HiSeq 4000. TCRdb cleaned the public reads at Q25 with fastp, built clones with MiXCR and kept in-frame beta chains. The sample data list approximately 37,000 clones, and about 15% of these were observed just once. The ten largest account for under 20% of the sample. The specimen sequenced was blood. Receptor source: a male donor with papillary thyroid cancer or a benign thyroid nodule (not recorded which). Some clones in this sample may be carry-over from other donors' samples.

This chain connects TRBV9 to TRBJ2-7, with a possible D match to TRBD2 (6 bases). The CDR3 is 14 residues long. In germline, CDR1 is SGDLS, CDR2 YYNGEE. V shed 4 bases and J shed 4 bases, with 15 bases lying between them. CDR3: CASSSLSGDYEQYF. CDR3 nucleotide sequence: TGTGCCAGCAGCTCACTATCGGGAGATTACGAGCAGTACTTC.

This clone was observed many times. The chain links TRBV5-1 to TRBJ2-7; TRBD2 matches at 12 bases. Trimming cost V 4 bases and J 9 bases; bases outside gene matches: 8. Germline CDR1 is SGHRS and CDR2 is YFSETQ. The CDR3 has 14 amino acids. The CDR3 spells CASSTGLAGYGQYF. CDR3 bases: TGCGCCAGCAGCACCGGACTAGCGGGGTATGGGCAGTACTTC. Looking up the rest from reference TRBV5-1 and TRBJ2-7 gives the full variable domain: KAGVTQTPRYLIKTRGQQVTLSCSPISGHRSVSWYQQTPGQGLQFLFEYFSETQRNKGNFPGRFSGRQFSNSRSEMNVSTLELGDSALYLCASSTGLAGYGQYFGPGTRLTVT.

The V gene is TRBV20-1, the J gene TRBJ1-1; D may be TRBD1 (5 bases). Trimming stripped 3 bases from V and 0 bases from J, with 8 bases between. In germline, CDR1 is DFQATT, CDR2 SNEGSKA (reference sequence). The CDR3 is 13 residues long. The CDR3 is CSASPDMNTEAFF. CDR3 in DNA: TGCAGTGCTAGCCCGGACATGAACACTGAAGCTTTCTTT.

This clone was detected ten times or more. This chain uses TRBV2 with TRBJ2-4; TRBD2 aligns across 7 bases. The V segment lost 3 bases and the J segment 6 bases; nucleotides outside the gene matches: 11. Germline CDR1 and CDR2: SNHLY and FYNNEI. The CDR3 consists of 16 residues. The CDR3 bases are TGTGCCAGCAGTGAGCGAATTCTTACGGGGGGAAACATTCAGTACTTC. Its translation is CASSERILTGGNIQYF.

This clone showed up many times. This sequence joins TRBV19 and TRBJ2-1; TRBD2 matches 13 bases. Germline V gene lookup returns CDR1 LNHDA and CDR2 SQIVND (reference sequence). Germline trimming cut 4 bases from V and 7 bases from J; bases unmatched to any gene: 4. The CDR3 loop spans 15 amino acids. The CDR3 loop is CASSKGLAGTNEQFF. In DNA form, the CDR3 reads TGTGCCAGTAGTAAGGGACTAGCGGGAACGAATGAGCAGTTCTTC.

By share, this clone ranks as medium-sized. Other DNA sequences from this sample encode an identical CDR3 as well. The chain links TRBV2 to TRBJ1-3; D is ambiguous. The CDR3 consists of 14 residues. Trimming pared 1 base from V and 4 bases from J, leaving 8 bases between. Germline CDR1 SNHLY, CDR2 FYNNEI. CDR3 DNA: TGTGCCAGCAGTGAAGGGGCCATCGGAAACACCATATATTTT. The encoded protein is CASSEGAIGNTIYF.

On this clone: With a much larger clone just one base away, this may be a read error. The chain combines TRBV28 with TRBJ1-5; D remains ambiguous. The CDR3 is 16 amino acids. Germline lookup yields CDR1 MDHEN and CDR2 SYDVKM. The V end lost 6 bases, the J end lost 7 bases, and 22 bases lay between the germline ends. The CDR3 DNA follows: TGTGCCAGCAGGCGTGTCGCAGACACGGTCTTCCAGCCCCAGCATTTT. Its translation is CASRRVADTVFQPQHF.

The sample holds many counts of this clone. This rearrangement joins TRBV5-1 to TRBJ2-7, with 14 bases that match TRBD2. V lost 2 bases and J lost 0; bases outside the gene matches: 7. This CDR3 comprises 18 residues. Germline assignment: CDR1 SGHRS and CDR2 YFSETQ. The CDR3 DNA reads as TGCGCCAGCAGCTTCACCGGGACTAGCGGGAGAGGCTCCTACGAGCAGTACTTC. Residues: CASSFTGTSGRGSYEQYF.

Many counts were recorded for this clone. The V call is TRBV20-1, the J call TRBJ1-5; possibly TRBD1 for D (6 bases). Trimming removed 1 base from V and 5 bases from J, with 12 bases in between. Germline V gene data show CDR1 as DFQATT and CDR2 as SNEGSKA (reference sequence). This CDR3 is 14 amino acids long. Written as DNA, the CDR3 is TGCAGTGCTAGAGGCCACAGGGCGGATCAGCCCCAGCATTTT. Protein sequence: CSARGHRADQPQHF.

This clone has ten or more counts. Sequence at one end of the junction differs from germline and may be a read error. CDR3 protein: CASSPDRASEQFF. CDR3 nucleotides: TGTGCTAGCAGCCCTGACAGGGCGAGTGAGCAGTTCTTC. The rearrangement uses TRBV7-7 and TRBJ2-1, with TRBD1 identical over 7 bases. The CDR3 totals 13 residues. Germline assignment: CDR1 SSHAT and CDR2 FNYEAQ (reference sequence).

At least ten counts were recorded for this clone. This chain uses TRBV20-1 with TRBJ1-1; TRBD1 is a possible D gene (5 bases). Germline lookup yields CDR1 DFQATT and CDR2 SNEGSKA (reference sequence). The CDR3 runs 13 residues. Trimming took off 2 bases at V and 7 bases at J, with 14 bases between the two ends. CDR3: CSARHDWGGEAFF. As DNA, the CDR3 is TGCAGTGCTAGACATGATTGGGGCGGTGAAGCTTTCTTT.

This clone was picked up many times. V gene TRBV12-3 or TRBV12-4 combines with J gene TRBJ2-1; 13 bases line up with TRBD2. The CDR3 extends over 13 amino acids. V lost 4 bases, J lost 13 bases, and 4 bases stayed unmatched. CDR3 protein: CASSWTSGGDQFF. The CDR3, as DNA: TGTGCCAGCAGTTGGACTAGCGGGGGTGACCAGTTCTTC.

At least ten counts were recorded for this clone. The rearrangement joins TRBV12-3 or TRBV12-4 to TRBJ1-1; a weak D match, TRBD1 (5 bases). V lost 1 base and J lost 6, with 18 bases in between. The CDR3 extends over 16 amino acids. This CDR3 reads CASSLGTQILGAEAFF. Written as DNA, the CDR3 is TGTGCCAGCAGTTTAGGGACCCAAATTTTAGGGGCTGAAGCTTTCTTT.

The sample holds many counts of this clone. The rearrangement links TRBV7-2 to TRBJ1-2; D is ambiguous. CDR3 length: 14 residues. The V gene lost 2 bases and the J gene lost 4 bases, with 11 bases spanning the gap. The germline V gene encodes CDR1 SGHTA and CDR2 FQGNSA. The CDR3 loop is CASSLQAGPYGYTF. The CDR3 nucleotides read TGTGCCAGCAGCTTACAGGCCGGACCCTATGGCTACACCTTC. Filled out from reference TRBV7-2 and TRBJ1-2, the complete variable domain reads GAGVSQSPSNKVTEKGKDVELRCDPISGHTALYWYRQSLGQGLEFLIYFQGNSAPDKSGLPSDRFSAERTGGSVSTLTIQRTQQEDSAVYLCASSLQAGPYGYTFGSGTRLTVV.

This clone was observed many times. The chain links TRBV12-3 or TRBV12-4 to TRBJ1-1; the match to TRBD1 covers 10 bases. J was trimmed by 5 bases and V by 5 bases; bases with no gene match: 5. The CDR3 has 14 amino acids. The CDR3 reads CASSETGGRTEAFF. The CDR3 region has the DNA TGTGCCAGCAGTGAGACAGGGGGCAGAACTGAAGCTTTCTTT.

This clone has a count of ten or more. The CDR3 loop reads CSARDPRQGSTGELFF. The CDR3 nucleotides are TGCAGTGCTAGAGATCCCCGACAGGGTAGCACCGGGGAGCTGTTTTTT. The rearrangement joins TRBV20-1 to TRBJ2-2; 7 bases fit TRBD1. J lost 4 bases, V lost 0 bases, and 8 bases had no gene match. The V gene's germline CDR1 is DFQATT and CDR2 SNEGSKA (reference sequence). This CDR3 spans 16 amino acids.

This clone was recorded at least ten times. The V and J genes are TRBV5-1 and TRBJ1-1; D perhaps matches TRBD1 (5 bases). V was trimmed by 3 bases and J by 5 bases, leaving 14 bases between them. The CDR3 sequence is 14 residues long. Germline V gene lookup returns CDR1 SGHRS and CDR2 YFSETQ. CDR3 sequence reads: CASSSENRGTEAFF. The DNA of the CDR3 is TGCGCCAGCAGCTCGGAGAATAGGGGAACTGAAGCTTTCTTT.

This clone appeared many times. This chain links TRBV12-3 or TRBV12-4 with TRBJ1-1; 7 bases are shared with TRBD1. The CDR3 loop spans 13 amino acids. V lost 7 bases, J lost 8 bases, and 10 bases stayed unmatched. This CDR3 reads CASTLSGTAEAFF. Written as DNA, the CDR3 is TGTGCCAGCACCTTAAGCGGGACAGCAGAAGCTTTCTTT.

This clone was seen ten or more times. This sample also contains other DNA sequences that code for the same CDR3. V is TRBV6-2 or TRBV6-3 and J is TRBJ2-1; 7 nucleotides agree with TRBD2. Germline V lookup: CDR1 MNHEY, CDR2 SVGEGT. The V segment lost 6 bases and the J segment 5 bases; nucleotides outside the gene matches: 10. The CDR3 spans 15 residues. This CDR3 reads CASSLPGEGNNEQFF. In DNA form, the CDR3 reads TGTGCCAGCAGCCTACCGGGGGAGGGGAACAATGAGCAGTTCTTC.

The table lists this clone with many counts. The rearrangement links TRBV2 to TRBJ1-6; no definite D call. This CDR3 is 13 amino acids long. The ends were cut back, 5 bases at V and 7 bases at J, with 9 bases in the middle. Germline V gene lookup returns CDR1 SNHLY and CDR2 FYNNEI. The CDR3 spells CASSHDENSPLHF. CDR3 coding DNA: TGTGCCAGCAGTCATGACGAGAATTCACCCCTCCACTTT.

Many counts were recorded for this clone. This chain joins TRBV11-2 and TRBJ2-1; unclear D gene. Per the germline V gene, CDR1 is SGHAT and CDR2 is FQNNGV. The CDR3 sequence is 11 residues long. V was cut by 0 bases and J by 9 bases, with 3 bases left in between. This chain's CDR3 is CASSLEGEQFF. DNA for the CDR3: TGTGCCAGCAGCTTAGAGGGTGAGCAGTTCTTC.

This clone occurred many times. J is TRBJ1-3 and V is TRBV3-1, with D perhaps matching TRBD1 (6 bases). The CDR3 has 15 amino acids. V shed 4 bases and J shed 2 bases, with 12 bases lying between them. CDR1 LGHDT and CDR2 YNNKEL come from the germline V gene (reference sequence). The CDR3 DNA reads TGTGCCAGCAGCCCCGGGACATCGGCTGGAAACACCATATATTTT. It codes for CASSPGTSAGNTIYF.

This clone came up many times. This sequence joins TRBV15 and TRBJ1-5, with D uncertain. V was shortened by 3 bases and J by 0 bases, with 12 bases between the two germline ends. The CDR3 runs to 16 residues. Germline-derived CDR1 and CDR2 are LNHNV and YYDKDF (reference sequence). The CDR3 nucleotides are TGTGCCACCAGCAGCCCCCGGGGATATAGCAATCAGCCCCAGCATTTT. This encodes CATSSPRGYSNQPQHF.